The 4 T cell receptor beta chains in this list originate from one sample, sequenced in a study of brain T cells in children with intractable seizures. TCRdb's table, derived via immunoSEQ multiplex PCR, lists solely in-frame clones and lacks some. The sample has roughly 80,000 clones; around 91% are singletons. Sequenced material: peripheral blood, taken at surgery. The receptors were sampled from a girl aged 2-10 years with Rasmussen encephalitis and intractable seizures.

The chain has TRBV6-5 and TRBJ1-1; no definite D call. V lost 0 bases to trimming and J lost 4 bases, with 9 bases between them. This CDR3 comprises 14 residues. CDR1 is MNHEY and CDR2 is SVGAGI in the germline V gene. For the CDR3, the DNA is TGTGCCAGCAGTTACTCGAGGTGGCTCACTGAAGCTTTCTTT. Translating gives CASSYSRWLTEAFF.

The V and J genes are TRBV27 and TRBJ2-1; D gene ambiguous. Germline V lookup: CDR1 MNHEY, CDR2 SMNVEV (reference sequence). Trimming took 0 bases from V and 9 from J, leaving 12 bases between them. The CDR3 has 14 residues. The CDR3 sequence is CASSLSRSLSEQFF. DNA of the CDR3: TGTGCCAGCAGTTTATCTAGGTCCCTCAGTGAGCAGTTCTTC.

The chain is built from TRBV18 and TRBJ2-1; TRBD2 aligns across 9 bases. Germline CDR1 is KGHSH and CDR2 is LQKENI. Trimming took 3 bases from V and 7 from J; bases not matched to a gene: 7. The CDR3 covers 15 residues. CDR3 sequence: CASSPVGGRANEQFF. In nucleotides, the CDR3 is TGTGCCAGCTCACCGGTGGGCGGGAGGGCTAATGAGCAGTTCTTC.

V usage is TRBV3-1 (or the pseudogene TRBV3-2) and J usage is TRBJ1-5, with 7 bases fitting TRBD1. Germline CDR1 LGHDT, CDR2 YNNKEL (reference sequence). This CDR3 contains 15 residues. V lost 4 bases to trimming and J lost 4 bases; unmatched junction nucleotides: 7. The CDR3 region is CASSPQTGKNQPQHF. CDR3 in DNA: TGTGCCAGCAGCCCCCAGACAGGGAAGAATCAGCCCCAGCATTTT.